This record covers a single T cell receptor (beta chain). The antigen is not known. The CDR3 runs to 13 residues. Trimming took 5 bases from V and 5 from J, leaving 12 bases between them. Germline V CDR1 and CDR2: SGHVS, FNYEAQ. Assay used: immunoSEQ multiplex PCR; TCRdb lists only in-frame clones, some missing. The sample yields some 83,000 clones, more than 70% seen once. The sample belongs to a study of OX40 agonist ivuxolimab in advanced cancers. General study findings and limits: At 0.1 to 3.0 mg/kg and by week 6, clonal expansion occurred in CD4+ and CD8+ blood T cells. Patients who responded partially at 0.1-3.0 mg/kg showed clonal expansion ranking among the lowest.

This chain uses TRBV7-6 with TRBJ1-1; D is uncertain. The sequencing here drew on CD4+ or CD8+ T cells sorted from blood, taken in a trial of the OX40 agonist ivuxolimab. The sequence came from an adult with an advanced solid tumor such as melanoma, head and neck, liver or kidney cancer. The CDR3: CASSPASYTEAFF. CDR3 DNA sequence: TGTGCCAGCAGCCCAGCATCATATACTGAAGCTTTCTTT.